Listed below are T cell receptor beta chains from one sample, sequenced in a study of blood T cell repertoires in COVID-19. TCRdb's table, derived via immunoSEQ multiplex PCR, lists solely in-frame clones and lacks some. Here the sample spans 250,000 to 400,000 clones, about nine tenths being singletons. The source material was PBMCs or T cells enriched from blood (not recorded which). The receptors shown here come from a man aged 60 to 69 who had recovered from COVID-19. The CDR3 runs from the conserved cysteine through the conserved F or W. The D gene is left open where the match is weak. Where a row states a size, it is once, few, many or the class of an expanded clone; other rows omit it.

size	V	J	D	CDR3	DNA
-	TRBV5-1	TRBJ2-1	TRBD2	CASSSQGRGEWSYNEQFF	TGCGCCAGCAGCTCCCAAGGTCGGGGGGAATGGTCCTACAATGAGCAGTTCTTC
-	TRBV19	TRBJ2-7	-	CASSIGAGYEQYF	TGTGCCAGTAGTATAGGTGCCGGTTACGAGCAGTACTTC
-	TRBV15	TRBJ2-7	-	CATGRPDRTYEQYF	TGTGCCACCGGGAGGCCGGACCGGACCTACGAGCAGTACTTC
-	TRBV9	TRBJ1-1	-	CASSVVTGLNTEAFF	TGTGCCAGCAGCGTAGTTACAGGCTTGAACACTGAAGCTTTCTTT
-	TRBV5-1	TRBJ1-1	-	CASSPTAGRNTEAFF	TGCGCCAGCAGCCCCACAGCCGGGAGGAACACTGAAGCTTTCTTT
-	TRBV14	TRBJ2-4	-	CASSQDRQKNIQYF	TGTGCCAGCAGCCAAGATCGCCAGAAAAACATTCAGTACTTC
-	TRBV18	TRBJ2-5	-	CASSSGQTQETQYF	TGTGCCAGCTCTTCGGGACAAACCCAAGAGACCCAGTACTTC
many	TRBV6-1	TRBJ2-1	TRBD2	CASSELAGVGNEQFF	TGTGCCAGCAGTGAACTAGCGGGAGTGGGTAATGAGCAGTTCTTC
-	TRBV6-5	TRBJ1-6	TRBD1	CASSFSGQNNSPLHF	TGTGCCAGCAGTTTTTCGGGACAGAATAATTCACCCCTCCACTTT
-	TRBV9	TRBJ2-2	-	CASSVGGLNTGELFF	TGTGCCAGCAGCGTAGGGGGACTGAACACCGGGGAGCTGTTTTTT
-	TRBV27	TRBJ2-7	TRBD2	CASTPAGGLSYEQYF	TGTGCCAGCACTCCGGCGGGAGGCCTCTCCTACGAGCAGTACTTC
-	TRBV7-2	TRBJ2-5	TRBD2	CASSLVQSLAGGQETQYF	TGTGCCAGCAGCTTAGTCCAAAGTCTGGCGGGGGGGCAAGAGACCCAGTACTTC
-	TRBV7-9	TRBJ2-7	TRBD1	CASSRFTGQGIYEQYF	TGTGCCAGCAGCCGCTTCACGGGACAGGGTATCTACGAGCAGTACTTC
-	TRBV19	TRBJ2-3	-	CASTPGLPPDTQYF	TGTGCCAGTACCCCGGGACTCCCGCCAGATACGCAGTATTTT
-	TRBV19	TRBJ2-3	TRBD1	CASRVRGTDTQYF	TGTGCCAGTAGGGTCAGGGGGACAGATACGCAGTATTTT
-	TRBV12-3/TRBV12-4	TRBJ1-1	TRBD1	CASSFSGGTEAFF	TGTGCCAGCAGTTTTTCAGGGGGCACTGAAGCTTTCTTT
-	TRBV5-1	TRBJ2-3	TRBD2	CASSLGLADRTDTQYF	TGCGCCAGCAGCTTGGGACTAGCGGACCGCACAGATACGCAGTATTTT
once	TRBV14	TRBJ1-2	TRBD1	CASSRDRLYGYTF	TGTGCCAGCAGCCGGGACAGACTCTATGGCTACACCTTC
-	TRBV18	TRBJ2-2	-	CASPKTGSNTGELFF	TGTGCCAGCCCAAAGACAGGATCGAACACCGGGGAGCTGTTTTTT
-	TRBV21-1	TRBJ1-2	-	CASSKDFLAETGSYGYTF	TGTGCCAGCAGCAAAGACTTTCTAGCAGAAACAGGGTCCTATGGCTACACCTTC
-	TRBV5-1	TRBJ2-7	TRBD1	CASSLRGQGEQYF	TGCGCCAGCAGCTTGAGGGGACAGGGCGAGCAGTACTTC
-	TRBV10-1	TRBJ2-1	TRBD2	CASSELGLAGGKRSYNEQFF	TGCGCCAGCAGTGAGCTTGGACTAGCGGGGGGTAAACGCTCCTACAATGAGCAGTTCTTC
-	TRBV6-2/TRBV6-3	TRBJ1-5	-	CASSYGGGNQPQHF	TGTGCCAGCAGTTACGGGGGGGGAAATCAGCCCCAGCATTTT
-	TRBV6-5	TRBJ2-1	-	CASSYVFEQFF	TGTGCCAGCAGTTACGTCTTTGAGCAGTTCTTC
-	TRBV19	TRBJ1-5	-	CASSDNDRGEPQHF	TGTGCCAGTAGCGATAATGACCGGGGGGAGCCCCAGCATTTT
-	TRBV15	TRBJ2-5	TRBD2	CATSREGTSGMIRTQYF	TGTGCCACCAGCAGGGAAGGGACTAGCGGGATGATCAGGACCCAGTACTTC
-	TRBV3-1/TRBV3-2	TRBJ1-1	-	CASSGDGGTEAFF	TGTGCCAGCAGCGGAGATGGCGGCACTGAAGCTTTCTTT
-	TRBV9	TRBJ2-3	TRBD1	CASSIGQGAAPDTQYF	TGTGCCAGCAGCATCGGACAGGGGGCTGCCCCAGATACGCAGTATTTT
-	TRBV12-5	TRBJ1-1	TRBD1	CASGLVLDRDTEAFF	TGTGCTAGTGGTTTGGTACTAGACAGGGATACTGAAGCTTTCTTT
once	TRBV11-3	TRBJ2-1	-	CASSLRIRLSSYNEQFF	TGTGCCAGCAGCTTAAGAATTAGACTCAGCTCCTACAATGAGCAGTTCTTC